Detailed here is one TCR beta chain. A read error may be the cause here, since a much bigger clone is one base away. This entry comes from a study of T cells in Graves' hyperthyroidism and ophthalmopathy. Hyperthyroidism in the patients, aged 18 to 65, was newly diagnosed and under 2 months in duration. Together with thyroid ultrasound, orbital computed tomography, serum thyroxine and TRAb, clinical symptoms were used for diagnoses. The PBMCs were taken from around 9 ml of fresh peripheral blood. Amplified TCR beta CDR3 regions came from RNA transcripts. A first-round RT-PCR of the TCR CDR3 used the HTBI primer set. TCRdb reprocessed the multiplex PCR reads with MiXCR, giving one entry per CDR3 protein. The sample shows around 420,000 distinct CDR3 sequences, roughly 13% of them seen only once. This sequence was found in a woman aged 18 to 35 with Graves' hyperthyroidism. The source material was blood.

The DNA of the CDR3 is TGTGCCAGCGGCACAGGACTAGACTCCTACAATGAGCAGTTCTTC. Translation: CASGTGLDSYNEQFF. The V and J genes are TRBV5-6 and TRBJ2-1; 7 positions match TRBD2. The germline CDR1 and CDR2 sequences are SGHDT and YYEEEE. The CDR3 is 15 amino acids. The V segment lost 7 bases and the J segment 0 bases; nucleotides outside the gene matches: 7.